Below, one T cell receptor beta chain is given with its context. This sample is part of a study of T cell repertoires in cytomegalovirus infection. This CDR3 is 9 amino acids long. Germline V gene sequence: CDR1 DFQATT, CDR2 SNEGSKA (reference sequence). MiXCR, run by TCRdb on the reads, gives a single entry per CDR3 protein. The sample lists around 260,000 distinct CDR3 sequences, roughly 26% occurring once. The sample taken for sequencing was PBMCs. This TCR was recovered from a human donor in good health (CMV status not recorded). Some clones in this sample may be carry-over from other donors' samples. J is TRBJ2-7 and V is TRBV20-1, with D possibly TRBD1 on 5 matching bases. CDR3 sequence (DNA): TGCAGGGCAGGGCGAGAGCAGTACTTC. Amino acids: CRAGREQYF.